This paragraph covers one T cell receptor beta chain sequence. Profiled with immunoSEQ multiplex PCR; TCRdb holds only in-frame clones, not every one. The profile shows 75,000 to 90,000 clones, about 95% of them singletons. This specimen belongs to a study of technical replicates of blood from several donors. Germline CDR1 and CDR2: PRHDT and FYEKMQ (reference sequence). The trim removed 6 bases at V and 3 bases at J, leaving 8 bases unmatched. The CDR3 runs to 14 residues. This TCR was recovered from a human donor in good health. The chain uses TRBV13 and TRBJ2-7, with 7 nucleotides matching TRBD2. What was sequenced was T cells isolated from PBMCs. The CDR3 nucleotides are TGTGCCAGCAGACCTAGACTAGCTAGCTACGAGCAGTACTTC. Its translation is CASRPRLASYEQYF.